This T cell receptor (beta chain) was obtained from a study of beta chain features in type 1 diabetes. What was sequenced were expressed TCRB transcripts, since all of the isolated RNA had been reverse transcribed. Profiled with immunoSEQ multiplex PCR; TCRdb holds only in-frame clones, not every one. This table holds more than 550,000 clones, around an eighth found once. Deletions cut 2 bases from V and 7 bases from J, with 12 bases between. Looked up from germline, CDR1 is SGHTA and CDR2 is FQGNSA. CDR3 size: 14 residues. Comment on this clone: Its antigen is unidentified.

Via CD45RO/CCR7/CD25/CD127/CD95/CD27, cells of the CD4+ naive, central memory, regulatory and stem cell-like memory subsets were sorted. Study findings and constraints: Across patients, naive, central memory and Treg TCRB repertoires exhibited apparently greater similarity than was observed across healthy donors. Moderate but significant shortening of TCRB CDR3s was recorded in all four CD4+ subsets from Type 1 diabetes patients.

Source material: naive CD4+ T cells from blood. The chain has TRBV7-2 and TRBJ1-5; a weak D match, TRBD1 (5 bases). The TCR was taken from a young man with type 1 diabetes. CDR3 in amino acids: CASSLMGEEQPQHF. CDR3 DNA sequence: TGTGCCAGCAGCTTAATGGGGGAGGAACAGCCCCAGCATTTT.